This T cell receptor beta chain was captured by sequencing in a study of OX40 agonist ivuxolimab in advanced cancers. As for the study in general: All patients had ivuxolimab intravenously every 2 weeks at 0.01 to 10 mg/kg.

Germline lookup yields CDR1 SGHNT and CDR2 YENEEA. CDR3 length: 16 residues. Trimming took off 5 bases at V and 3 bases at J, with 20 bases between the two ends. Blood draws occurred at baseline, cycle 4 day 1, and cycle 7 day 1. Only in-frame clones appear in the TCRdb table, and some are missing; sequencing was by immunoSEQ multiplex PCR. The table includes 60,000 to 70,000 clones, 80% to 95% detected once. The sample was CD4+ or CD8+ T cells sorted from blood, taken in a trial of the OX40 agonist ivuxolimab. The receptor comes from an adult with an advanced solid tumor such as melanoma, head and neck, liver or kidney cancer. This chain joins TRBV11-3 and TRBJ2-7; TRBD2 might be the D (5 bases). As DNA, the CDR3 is TGTGCCAGCAGCCCAAAGCAACTAGGACGAGTCTACGAGCAGTACTTC. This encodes CASSPKQLGRVYEQYF.